This TCR beta chain was documented in a study of T cells in localized non-small cell lung cancer. The study's findings and limits: Adjacent lung was found to contain a median roughly 50 of the top 100 tumor clones.

This table comes from immunoSEQ multiplex PCR, and its TCRdb copy is limited to in-frame clones, with some not included. The sample carries roughly 33,000 clones, roughly nine tenths recorded once. V was shortened by 3 bases and J by 13 bases, with 12 bases between the two germline ends. Germline V gives CDR1 LNHDA, CDR2 SQIVND (reference sequence). The CDR3 has 12 amino acids. In its sample, this clone was seen once. Its target is unknown. V gene TRBV19 combines with J gene TRBJ1-4; perhaps TRBD1 as D (5 bases). This clonotype was obtained from a man aged 35 to 69 with stage I lung adenocarcinoma. The sequencing used peripheral blood, collected before any cancer treatment. Written as DNA, the CDR3 is TGTGCCAGTAGTATTTCAGGGCACGGACTGTTTTTT. The encoded protein is CASSISGHGLFF.